These 27 T cell receptor beta chains were all obtained from the same sample, sequenced in a study of cytomegalovirus exposure and HLA in healthy donors (dated by TCRdb to 2017 to 2019). The library was generated by the immunoSEQ multiplex PCR assay. The multiplex PCR relied on a mix of 60 forward primers for TCR Vbeta segments and 13 reverse primers for TCR Jbeta segments. TCRdb stores this immuneACCESS table with in-frame sequences only. Part of the clones is absent; in the studies checked, under half of the shortfall reflects unresolved V genes, and no reason is known for the rest. The table for this sample lists roughly 170,000 clones; about four fifths of them were counted only once. Approximately 0.8% of the sample lies in the top ten. Material: PBMCs. These receptors all come from a woman between 18 and 29 years old in good health and CMV-seronegative.

J is TRBJ1-5 and V is TRBV5-1; D gene ambiguous. V lost 4 bases and J lost 4, with 9 bases in between. Looked up from germline, CDR1 is SGHRS and CDR2 is YFSETQ. The CDR3 sequence is 13 residues long. The DNA for the CDR3 is TGCGCCAGCAGCACGGACTGGAATCAGCCCCAGCATTTT. This codes for CASSTDWNQPQHF. The complete variable domain, with remaining parts taken from reference TRBV5-1 and TRBJ1-5, reads KAGVTQTPRYLIKTRGQQVTLSCSPISGHRSVSWYQQTPGQGLQFLFEYFSETQRNKGNFPGRFSGRQFSNSRSEMNVSTLELGDSALYLCASSTDWNQPQHFGDGTRLSIL.

V gene TRBV5-6 combines with J gene TRBJ1-1; 8 bases are shared with TRBD1. The CDR3 contains 18 residues. V lost 4 bases to trimming and J lost 4 bases; unmatched junction nucleotides: 18. Germline CDR1 is SGHDT and CDR2 is YYEEEE. CDR3: CASSHFAFEDRVGTEAFF. The CDR3 DNA is TGTGCCAGCAGCCATTTTGCGTTTGAGGACAGGGTAGGCACTGAAGCTTTCTTT.

The table lists this clone with a count of one. The chain couples TRBV7-9 to TRBJ2-5; 14 bases agree with TRBD2. V gave up 5 bases and J gave up 5 bases; unmatched junction bases: 13. The germline gives CDR1 SEHNR, CDR2 FQNEAQ (reference sequence). The CDR3 extends over 18 amino acids. The CDR3 bases are TGTGCCAGCAGCATCGGGACTAGCGGGAGTACAGTGCGGGAGACCCAGTACTTC. Translation gives CASSIGTSGSTVRETQYF.

This chain uses TRBV7-9 with TRBJ2-1; 8 nucleotides match TRBD2. CDR3 length: 15 amino acids. Germline V gene sequence: CDR1 SEHNR, CDR2 FQNEAQ (reference sequence). Losses at the gene ends were 6 bases for V and 10 bases for J; bases not matched to a gene: 14. Here the CDR3 reads CASSPYIPGGLEQFF. The CDR3 nucleotides read TGTGCCAGCAGTCCATACATCCCGGGAGGGCTGGAGCAGTTCTTC.

The chain couples TRBV7-9 to TRBJ1-4; D remains ambiguous. This CDR3 has 12 amino acids. Trimming removed 4 bases at V and 4 bases at J, with 4 bases between. CDR1 is SEHNR and CDR2 is FQNEAQ in the germline V gene (reference sequence). The CDR3 sequence is CASSSFNEKLFF. For the CDR3, the DNA is TGTGCCAGCAGCTCCTTTAATGAAAAACTGTTTTTT.

The CDR3 region is CASSQSPSGRGYEQYF. The DNA for the CDR3 is TGTGCCAGCAGCCAATCCCCTAGCGGGAGAGGCTACGAGCAGTACTTC. This chain uses TRBV4-2 with TRBJ2-7, with 10 bases aligning to TRBD2. J lost 3 bases, V lost 2 bases, and 7 bases had no gene match. CDR1 is LGHNA, CDR2 YNFKEQ, per germline. This CDR3 is built from 16 residues.

This clone has only a few counts. CDR3 in amino acids: CAISDGAELVVETGELFF. The CDR3 DNA is TGTGCCATCAGTGATGGGGCGGAGTTAGTTGTTGAAACCGGGGAGCTGTTTTTT. The chain recombines TRBV10-3 with TRBJ2-2; D might be TRBD1 (5 bases). Germline CDR1 and CDR2: ENHRY and SYGVKD. V gave up 3 bases and J gave up 5 bases, with 22 bases separating them. The CDR3 totals 18 residues.

The chain couples TRBV13 to TRBJ2-3, with 13 positions matching TRBD2. The CDR3 has 17 amino acids. V was pared by 5 bases and J by 2 bases, with 7 bases of the junction left unmatched. Germline V lookup: CDR1 PRHDT, CDR2 FYEKMQ (reference sequence). The CDR3 DNA sequence: TGTGCCAGCAGCGCCCCGACTAGCGGGAGGAACACAGATACGCAGTATTTT. Its protein is CASSAPTSGRNTDTQYF.

The chain combines TRBV29-1 with TRBJ2-2; 10 nucleotides match TRBD1. V trimming: 1 base; J trimming: 7 bases; junction bases outside the gene matches: 6. There are 15 residues in the CDR3. In germline, CDR1 is SQVTM, CDR2 ANQGSEA. Here the CDR3 DNA reads TGCAGCGTTGAAGTGCGACAGGGGGCCGACGGGGAGCTGTTTTTT. Protein product: CSVEVRQGADGELFF.

This clone was seen a handful of times. The chain couples TRBV27 to TRBJ2-5; D gene unclear. Matching the DNA end better, TRBJ2-7 makes the J call doubtful. Germline V CDR1 and CDR2: MNHEY, SMNVEV (reference sequence). CDR3 length equals 16 residues. Here the CDR3 reads CASSLKRPGNSYEQYF. Written as DNA, the CDR3 is TGTGCCAGCAGTTTAAAAAGGCCAGGCAACTCCTACGAGCAGTACTTC.

The chain is built from TRBV6-1 and TRBJ2-1, with 11 nucleotides matching TRBD1. CDR1 MNHNS and CDR2 SASEGT come from the germline V gene. Unmatched junction bases numbered 4, after V lost 8 bases and J lost 4 bases. The CDR3 length is 14 residues. CDR3 region: CASVGTGGYNEQFF. In DNA form, the CDR3 reads TGTGCCAGCGTTGGGACAGGGGGATACAATGAGCAGTTCTTC.

The V and J genes are TRBV9 and TRBJ1-1, with D possibly TRBD1 on 6 matching bases. The V end was cut by 0 bases, the J end by 0 bases, with 12 bases between. This CDR3 is built from 16 residues. In germline, CDR1 is SGDLS, CDR2 YYNGEE. Here the CDR3 DNA reads TGTGCCAGCAGCGTAGGAAGGGGGGGTATGAACACTGAAGCTTTCTTT. Its translation: CASSVGRGGMNTEAFF.

The chain uses TRBV6-5 and TRBJ2-3, with 7 bases that match TRBD1. Germline V lookup: CDR1 MNHEY, CDR2 SVGAGI. The CDR3 covers 14 residues. The V gene end was trimmed by 2 bases and the J gene end by 4 bases; junction bases not matched to a gene: 3. The CDR3 DNA is TGTGCCAGCAGTTACGCTGACAGGGCAGATACGCAGTATTTT. Translating gives CASSYADRADTQYF.

The chain is built from TRBV29-1 and TRBJ2-3; 8 bases match TRBD2. V lost 6 bases and J lost 3; bases outside the gene matches: 5. CDR1 is SQVTM and CDR2 is ANQGSEA in the germline V gene. The CDR3 spans 13 residues. In DNA form, the CDR3 reads TGCAGCGTCGGGAGGGGAGGAACAGATACGCAGTATTTT. As protein: CSVGRGGTDTQYF.

This clone occurred a few times. The V gene is TRBV11-2, the J gene TRBJ2-7; 14 bases are a match to TRBD2. The V segment lost 4 bases and the J segment 7 bases; nucleotides outside the gene matches: 6. Germline V lookup: CDR1 SGHAT, CDR2 FQNNGV. CDR3 length equals 15 residues. CDR3 amino acids: CASSSTGLAGGEQYF. CDR3 DNA: TGTGCCAGCAGCTCAACTGGACTAGCGGGAGGAGAGCAGTACTTC.

The chain joins TRBV5-4 to TRBJ2-3, with 9 positions matching TRBD1. In germline, CDR1 is SGHNT, CDR2 YYREEE (reference sequence). This CDR3 contains 17 residues. With V trimmed by 0 bases and J by 1 base, 6 bases remained unmatched. CDR3 in amino acids: CASSLGSRDRGTDTQYF. CDR3 coding DNA: TGTGCCAGCAGCTTGGGGTCCCGGGACAGGGGCACAGATACGCAGTATTTT.

The rearrangement links TRBV30 to TRBJ2-1; the match to TRBD2 covers 7 bases. J lost 0 bases, V lost 2 bases, and 4 bases had no gene match. Per germline, CDR1 GTSNPN and CDR2 SVGIG (reference sequence). This CDR3 has 15 residues. CDR3 sequence reads: CAWSPGGSSYNEQFF. As DNA, the CDR3 is TGTGCCTGGAGTCCGGGCGGGAGCTCCTACAATGAGCAGTTCTTC.

V is TRBV28 and J is TRBJ2-1; 11 bases agree with TRBD2. Losses at the gene ends were 4 bases for V and 1 base for J; bases not matched to a gene: 3. The CDR3 totals 16 residues. CDR1 MDHEN and CDR2 SYDVKM come from the germline V gene. The CDR3 spells CASSYSGRGSYNEQFF. CDR3 nucleotides: TGTGCCAGCAGTTATAGCGGGAGGGGTTCCTACAATGAGCAGTTCTTC.

The rearrangement links TRBV6-1 to TRBJ2-7, with D tentatively TRBD2 (6 bases). V was cut by 10 bases and J by 0 bases, with 19 bases left in between. CDR3 length: 15 amino acids. Germline V gene data show CDR1 as MNHNS and CDR2 as SASEGT. The CDR3 DNA is TGTGCCACTCCTGGTACAGGAGGGAGCTCCTACGAGCAGTACTTC. Translation gives CATPGTGGSSYEQYF.

This clone has more than one count but fewer than ten. The V call is TRBV7-9, the J call TRBJ2-2; the match to TRBD2 covers 13 bases. V gave up 6 bases and J gave up 6 bases; unmatched junction bases: 7. Germline assignment: CDR1 SEHNR and CDR2 FQNEAQ (reference sequence). This CDR3 is 16 amino acids long. CDR3 bases: TGTGCCAGCAGGTATAGGACTAGCGGGAGTCCCGGGGAGCTGTTTTTT. Translated: CASRYRTSGSPGELFF.

The rearrangement joins TRBV7-9 to TRBJ2-6; TRBD1 is a possible D gene (5 bases). Trimming took 10 bases from V and 4 from J, leaving 20 bases between them. The germline CDR1 and CDR2 sequences are SEHNR and FQNEAQ (reference sequence). This CDR3 is built from 16 residues. CDR3 DNA sequence: TGTGCCACAGCCCCCCAGGGTTTGGAAGGGGCCAACGTCCTGACTTTC. As protein: CATAPQGLEGANVLTF.

The chain carries TRBV7-8 and TRBJ2-7, with D perhaps TRBD1 (6 bases). Deletions cut 0 bases from V and 3 bases from J, with 18 bases between. The CDR3 contains 17 residues. The germline gives CDR1 SGHVS, CDR2 FQNEAQ. The CDR3 DNA reads TGTGCCAGCAGCTTAGCGCTAGGGGGACCCGAGGGCTACGAGCAGTACTTC. Residues: CASSLALGGPEGYEQYF.

The V call is TRBV4-1, the J call TRBJ2-5, with TRBD1 identical over 8 bases. Matching the DNA end better, TRBJ2-7 makes the J call doubtful. This CDR3 is 14 amino acids long. Germline V CDR1 and CDR2: MGHRA, YSYEKL. The DNA for the CDR3 is TGCGCCAGCAGCTCCGACAGGGGATCCTACGAGCAGTACTTC. Translation: CASSSDRGSYEQYF.

This chain links TRBV6-1 with TRBJ2-5, with 8 bases that match TRBD2. The CDR3 spans 15 residues. Germline V CDR1 and CDR2: MNHNS, SASEGT. V lost 3 bases and J lost 4; bases outside the gene matches: 7. As DNA, the CDR3 is TGTGCCAGCAGTGAGCTGACGAGCGGGAGAGAGACCCAGTACTTC. Amino acid sequence: CASSELTSGRETQYF.

This chain connects TRBV19 to TRBJ2-1; a weak D match, TRBD2 (6 bases). This CDR3 is 11 amino acids long. Deletions cut 7 bases from V and 7 bases from J, with 8 bases between. Germline V gene lookup returns CDR1 LNHDA and CDR2 SQIVND (reference sequence). CDR3 loop: CASTRGNEQFF. The CDR3 DNA reads as TGTGCCAGTACCCGGGGGAATGAGCAGTTCTTC.

This clone was recorded once. The chain carries TRBV9 and TRBJ2-1; TRBD2 might be the D (6 bases). In germline, CDR1 is SGDLS, CDR2 YYNGEE. The germline V and J ends were trimmed by 4 bases and 6 bases, with 20 bases remaining between them. There are 16 residues in the CDR3. CDR3 protein: CASSPRAGLGINEQFF. The CDR3 bases are TGTGCCAGCAGCCCCCGAGCGGGTCTAGGCATCAATGAGCAGTTCTTC.

The CDR3, as DNA: TGCGCCAGCAGCCCCAGCGGGAGGTTCTTC. Amino acid sequence: CASSPSGRFF. The chain has TRBV4-1 and TRBJ2-1; 8 nucleotides agree with TRBD2. This CDR3 is 10 amino acids long. Losses at the gene ends were 4 bases for V and 15 bases for J; bases not matched to a gene: 2. Per the germline V gene, CDR1 is MGHRA and CDR2 is YSYEKL.